These 24 T cell receptor beta chains were sequenced from one sample in a study of CD8+ T cells in alopecia areata. Sequencing templates came from extracted RNA that was reverse transcribed into cDNA. TCRdb's copy holds only in-frame clones and misses some; the assay was immunoSEQ multiplex PCR. The sample includes some 190,000 clones, under 80% of them seen just once. Treatment indicated: oral pan-JAK inhibitor, 5-10 mg twice daily. This sample comprised CD4+ T cells sorted from blood, obtained between weeks 47 and 50, from a patient treated with tofacitinib. The receptors shown here come from a human donor with alopecia areata.

The chain recombines TRBV12-5 with TRBJ1-3; no reliable D call. Germline-derived CDR1 and CDR2 are LGHNT and FRNRAP. The CDR3 contains 14 residues. Trimming removed 1 base at V and 0 bases at J, with 4 bases between. In nucleotides, the CDR3 is TGTGCTAGTGGTTTGGGGAGCTCTGGAAACACCATATATTTT. Protein product: CASGLGSSGNTIYF.

The V and J genes are TRBV7-9 and TRBJ1-1, with 7 bases fitting TRBD1. Trimming removed 5 bases from V and 4 bases from J; junction bases left unmatched: 13. The germline gives CDR1 SEHNR, CDR2 FQNEAQ (reference sequence). The length of the CDR3 is 16 residues. This CDR3 reads CASSESGTVDGTEAFF. For the CDR3, the DNA is TGTGCCAGCAGCGAATCCGGGACAGTTGATGGCACTGAAGCTTTCTTT.

This chain links TRBV4-3 with TRBJ1-2; perhaps TRBD1 as D (6 bases). V gave up 0 bases and J gave up 4 bases, with 15 bases separating them. This CDR3 region has 16 residues. From germline, CDR1 is LGHNA and CDR2 YSLEER. The CDR3 here is CASSQEYREVSYGYTF. CDR3 nucleotide sequence: TGCGCCAGCAGCCAAGAATACAGGGAGGTCAGCTATGGCTACACCTTC.

The J gene is TRBJ1-1, the V gene TRBV29-1; D gene uncertain. V was trimmed by 4 bases and J by 1 base, leaving 4 bases between them. Germline V CDR1 and CDR2: SQVTM, ANQGSEA. The CDR3 consists of 11 residues. Here the CDR3 reads CSVVWNTEAFF. CDR3 in DNA: TGCAGCGTTGTATGGAACACTGAAGCTTTCTTT. Full variable domain (outside the CDR3, taken from reference TRBV29-1 and TRBJ1-1): SAVISQKPSRDICQRGTSLTIQCQVDSQVTMMFWYRQQPGQSLTLIATANQGSEATYESGFVIDKFPISRPNLTFSTLTVSNMSPEDSSIYLCSVVWNTEAFFGQGTRLTVV.

The rearrangement links TRBV4-3 to TRBJ2-3; TRBD1 agrees at 9 bases. The trim removed 3 bases at V and 4 bases at J, leaving 11 bases unmatched. Per the germline V gene, CDR1 is LGHNA and CDR2 is YSLEER. This CDR3 spans 17 amino acids. CDR3 in amino acids: CASSQGESHRGPDTQYF. CDR3 bases: TGCGCCAGCAGCCAGGGTGAAAGTCACAGGGGGCCAGATACGCAGTATTTT.

A few counts support this clone. This chain joins TRBV7-9 and TRBJ2-6; TRBD2 might be the D (6 bases). The CDR3 spans 11 residues. The V gene's germline CDR1 is SEHNR and CDR2 FQNEAQ (reference sequence). Between the trimmed V and J ends, which lost 5 bases and 17 bases, there was a span of 13 bases. The CDR3 loop reads CASSPQEGLTF. CDR3 DNA: TGTGCCAGCAGCCCCCAGGAGGGGTTGACTTTC.

A single count supports this clone. The gene calls are TRBV19 and TRBJ1-5; 8 positions match TRBD1. With V trimmed by 5 bases and J by 13 bases, 13 bases remained unmatched. The CDR3 loop spans 14 amino acids. CDR1 is LNHDA, CDR2 SQIVND, per germline (reference sequence). CDR3 DNA sequence: TGTGCCAGTAGTGGGGGACAGGAAAGAAGCAGGCAGCATTTT. Amino acids: CASSGGQERSRQHF.

This clone was observed once. The chain joins TRBV2 to TRBJ2-3, with a possible D match to TRBD1 (6 bases). CDR3 length: 13 amino acids. Germline values: CDR1 SNHLY, CDR2 FYNNEI. V lost 7 bases and J 1 base, leaving 9 bases between the germline ends. The CDR3: CASTWTGTDTQYF. CDR3 DNA: TGTGCCAGCACATGGACAGGCACAGATACGCAGTATTTT.

The genes are TRBV27 and TRBJ2-7; 9 nucleotides agree with TRBD1. CDR1 MNHEY and CDR2 SMNVEV come from the germline V gene (reference sequence). Losses at the gene ends were 6 bases for V and 2 bases for J; bases not matched to a gene: 14. This CDR3 has 17 residues. The CDR3 nucleotides read TGTGCCAGCAGCCCTATCACCGGGACAGGGCTTACCTACGAGCAGTACTTC. Its translation is CASSPITGTGLTYEQYF.

This clone was seen more than once but under ten times. For the CDR3, the DNA is TGCGCCAGCAGTAAAAAGGTAGCCTCCAAGTTCTTC. Translation: CASSKKVASKFF. The V and J genes are TRBV23-1 and TRBJ2-1; no reliable D call. TRBV23-1 is reported as an ORF; its role is uncertain. The germline V and J ends were trimmed by 5 bases and 14 bases, with 16 bases remaining between them. The CDR3 runs to 12 residues.

This rearrangement joins TRBV2 to TRBJ2-5; no reliable D call. Germline loops: CDR1 SNHLY, CDR2 FYNNEI. The germline V and J ends were trimmed by 6 bases and 1 base, with 9 bases remaining between them. This CDR3 is built from 13 residues. CDR3 DNA sequence: TGTGCCAGCAGGGATTCTATCCAAGAGACCCAGTACTTC. This sequence encodes CASRDSIQETQYF. Variable domain in full (rest from reference TRBV2 and TRBJ2-5): EPEVTQTPSHQVTQMGQEVILRCVPISNHLYFYWYRQILGQKVEFLVSFYNNEISEKSEIFDDQFSVERPDGSNFTLKIRSTKLEDSAMYFCASRDSIQETQYFGPGTRLLVL.

The chain employs TRBV29-1 and TRBJ1-2, with TRBD1 matching over 10 bases. CDR3 length: 13 amino acids. The trim removed 7 bases at V and 7 bases at J, leaving 9 bases unmatched. Germline CDR1 reads SQVTM; CDR2 reads ANQGSEA. This CDR3 reads CSATGTGVGGYTF. The CDR3 DNA reads TGCAGCGCCACCGGGACAGGGGTGGGTGGCTACACCTTC.

This clone was seen only a few times. The chain joins TRBV7-3 to TRBJ1-1, with D unresolved. The CDR3 has 14 residues. V was shortened by 0 bases and J by 0 bases, with 5 bases between the two germline ends. Per the germline V gene, CDR1 is SGHTA and CDR2 is FQGTGA. The CDR3 DNA follows: TGTGCCAGCAGCTTAACGAGGGTGAACACTGAAGCTTTCTTT. This translates into CASSLTRVNTEAFF.

J is TRBJ2-1 and V is TRBV11-2; TRBD2 is a possible D gene (5 bases). This CDR3 comprises 14 residues. With 3 bases removed from V and 6 bases from J, the gap between germline ends came to 12 bases. In germline, CDR1 is SGHAT, CDR2 FQNNGV. DNA for the CDR3: TGTGCCAGCAGCTTGGAACGGACTGCCAATGAGCAGTTCTTC. As protein: CASSLERTANEQFF.

This chain links TRBV5-1 with TRBJ2-2, with D hard to call. The V end was cut by 6 bases, the J end by 4 bases, with 13 bases between. In germline, CDR1 is SGHRS, CDR2 YFSETQ. The CDR3 extends over 14 amino acids. The CDR3 coding sequence is TGCGCCAGCACCACGACTCGTGCCACCGGGGAGCTGTTTTTT. It yields the protein CASTTTRATGELFF.

This clone was detected only a few times. The chain is built from TRBV4-3 and TRBJ1-1; TRBD1 agrees at 9 bases. Germline CDR1 reads LGHNA; CDR2 reads YSLEER. CDR3 length: 15 residues. V lost 2 bases, J lost 6 bases, and 7 bases stayed unmatched. The CDR3 nucleotides read TGCGCCAGCAGCCAACCCGGGACAGGGAGGGCTGAAGCTTTCTTT. Translation gives CASSQPGTGRAEAFF.

A single count supports this clone. This chain connects TRBV30 to TRBJ2-7; D gene uncertain. V was pared by 2 bases and J by 0 bases, with 14 bases between. This CDR3 comprises 15 residues. Germline CDR1 GTSNPN, CDR2 SVGIG (reference sequence). The CDR3 loop is CAWSFRTASSYEQYF. DNA for the CDR3: TGTGCCTGGAGTTTCAGGACGGCGAGCTCCTACGAGCAGTACTTC.

This clone was recorded a few times. This rearrangement joins TRBV19 to TRBJ1-5, with D perhaps matching TRBD1 (6 bases). V was pared by 9 bases and J by 6 bases, with 15 bases between. CDR1 and CDR2 (germline): LNHDA, SQIVND (reference sequence). This CDR3 has 13 amino acids. In nucleotides, the CDR3 is TGTGCCAGCAAGCAGGGGCTAGTTCAGCCCCAGCATTTT. Its translation: CASKQGLVQPQHF.

The chain couples TRBV19 to TRBJ2-2, with a weak D call TRBD2 (6 bases). Germline CDR1 LNHDA, CDR2 SQIVND (reference sequence). Trimming left V 8 bases short and J 0 bases short, with 13 bases between. This CDR3 region has 15 residues. The CDR3 nucleotides read TGTGCCAGTCGAGGCGGCGGGGCGAACACCGGGGAGCTGTTTTTT. Encoded protein: CASRGGGANTGELFF.

This chain uses TRBV18 with TRBJ2-3; TRBD1 matches at 8 bases. V lost 4 bases, J lost 5 bases, and 5 bases stayed unmatched. The CDR3 totals 14 residues. Germline CDR1 and CDR2: KGHSH and LQKENI. For the CDR3, the DNA is TGTGCCAGCTCACGAACCGACAGGGGAGATACGCAGTATTTT. Translation: CASSRTDRGDTQYF.

The count of this clone is one. CDR3 nucleotides: TGTGCCAGCAGTGAACTTGGCGAGGTTAGGGACAATGAGCAGTTCTTC. The encoded protein is CASSELGEVRDNEQFF. The chain couples TRBV25-1 to TRBJ2-1; D is undetermined. This CDR3 has 16 amino acids. Trimming took off 2 bases at V and 5 bases at J, with 16 bases between the two ends. The V gene's germline CDR1 is MGHDK and CDR2 SYGVNS.

The chain is built from TRBV29-1 and TRBJ2-7; 10 nucleotides line up with TRBD1. The CDR3 totals 14 residues. The V and J ends lost 4 bases and 6 bases, in that order; junction bases with no gene match: 9. CDR1 is SQVTM, CDR2 ANQGSEA, per germline. The CDR3 DNA is TGCAGCGTTGGGACCGGGACAGGGGCGCTCGAGCAGTACTTC. Its protein is CSVGTGTGALEQYF.

There are a few counts of this clone. This CDR3 reads CSVMGYADYEQYF. In DNA form, the CDR3 reads TGCAGCGTAATGGGGTATGCGGACTACGAGCAGTACTTC. V usage is TRBV29-1 and J usage is TRBJ2-7; no firm D call. Deletions cut 6 bases from V and 3 bases from J, with 15 bases between. There are 13 residues in the CDR3. Germline V lookup: CDR1 SQVTM, CDR2 ANQGSEA.

The V call is TRBV30, the J call TRBJ2-7, with TRBD2 as a possible D gene (6 bases). Trimming stripped 2 bases from V and 7 bases from J, with 18 bases between. CDR1 GTSNPN and CDR2 SVGIG come from the germline V gene (reference sequence). The CDR3 runs to 14 residues. The DNA of the CDR3 is TGTGCCTGGAGTTGGTCCGGGGGTAATAGGGAGCAGTACTTC. Its protein is CAWSWSGGNREQYF.